These 5 T cell receptor beta chains share one sample of origin, sequenced in a study of blood T cell repertoires in COVID-19. TCRdb's table, derived via immunoSEQ multiplex PCR, lists solely in-frame clones and lacks some. The sample holds some 250,000 clones, roughly 88% seen once. Sequencing was carried out using peripheral blood. These receptor sequences come from a man aged 30 to 39 who had recovered from COVID-19.

The sample holds one count of this clone. V is TRBV3-1 (or the pseudogene TRBV3-2) and J is TRBJ1-1; the D is unclear. Trimming took 3 bases from V and 3 from J, leaving 14 bases between them. Germline V gene sequence: CDR1 LGHDT, CDR2 YNNKEL (reference sequence). CDR3 length: 15 amino acids. The CDR3 spells CASSQRSPSYTEAFF. DNA of the CDR3: TGTGCCAGCAGCCAGAGGTCACCGAGTTACACTGAAGCTTTCTTT.

The V and J genes are TRBV6-5 and TRBJ1-1; 8 nucleotides match TRBD1. V lost 8 bases, J lost 2 bases, and 4 bases stayed unmatched. This CDR3 has 13 amino acids. Germline CDR1 reads MNHEY; CDR2 reads SVGAGI. CDR3 coding DNA: TGTGCCAGCGAGGACAGGGTCAACACTGAAGCTTTCTTT. Residues: CASEDRVNTEAFF.

The chain recombines TRBV19 with TRBJ1-5; D is uncertain. In germline, CDR1 is LNHDA, CDR2 SQIVND (reference sequence). This CDR3 region has 18 residues. The ends were cut back, 2 bases at V and 2 bases at J, with 19 bases in the middle. The CDR3 spells CASSIPPGVPRGNQPQHF. DNA for the CDR3: TGTGCCAGTAGTATACCCCCCGGGGTCCCTCGGGGCAATCAGCCCCAGCATTTT.

This rearrangement joins TRBV4-3 to TRBJ2-7; no clear D gene. Germline V gene data show CDR1 as LGHNA and CDR2 as YSLEER. The CDR3 contains 14 residues. Trimming stripped 0 bases from V and 5 bases from J, with 11 bases between. The CDR3 DNA reads TGCGCCAGCAGCCAAGAAAATCCCTCTCACGAGCAGTACTTC. Protein: CASSQENPSHEQYF.

The chain carries TRBV19 and TRBJ1-1; D might be TRBD1 (6 bases). The CDR3 consists of 14 residues. V lost 1 base to trimming and J lost 10 bases, with 16 bases between them. CDR1 is LNHDA and CDR2 is SQIVND in the germline V gene (reference sequence). The CDR3 region has the DNA TGTGCCAGTAGTATAGCGATACAGGGCACGGGAGCTTTCTTT. This encodes CASSIAIQGTGAFF. The full variable domain, completed using reference TRBV19 and TRBJ1-1, is DGGITQSPKYLFRKEGQNVTLSCEQNLNHDAMYWYRQDPGQGLRLIYYSQIVNDFQKGDIAEGYSVSREKKESFPLTVTSAQKNPTAFYLCASSIAIQGTGAFFGQGTRLTVV.